Shown below are 19 T cell receptor beta chains from a single sample sequenced in a study of T cell responses to AZD1222 COVID-19 vaccine. TCRdb keeps only in-frame clones here, not all; method: immunoSEQ multiplex PCR. Altogether 180,000 or so clones are present, 70% to 90% being singletons, with the ten largest covering 20% to 30%. The specimen comprised peripheral blood, sampled 28 days after the second AZD1222 dose. These receptors were obtained from an adult who received the AZD1222 COVID-19 vaccine.

The V and J genes are TRBV6-1 and TRBJ2-3; D is possibly TRBD2 (6 bases). Trimming removed 1 base at V and 5 bases at J, with 13 bases between. CDR1 and CDR2 (germline): MNHNS, SASEGT. The CDR3 length is 15 residues. The CDR3 nucleotides read TGTGCCAGCAGTGAAGTGGGGCAGGGAGGAGATACGCAGTATTTT. Its translation is CASSEVGQGGDTQYF.

V and J are TRBV7-8 and TRBJ2-3; 7 bases are shared with TRBD1. The CDR3 has 13 amino acids. The V gene end was trimmed by 6 bases and the J gene end by 6 bases; junction bases not matched to a gene: 6. CDR1 is SGHVS and CDR2 is FQNEAQ in the germline V gene. In DNA, the CDR3 is TGTGCCAGCAGTTGGACAGGTCCGGATACGCAGTATTTT. Its protein is CASSWTGPDTQYF.

CDR3 sequence reads: CASSLDLNTGELFF. CDR3 sequence (DNA): TGTGCCAGCAGCTTGGACCTCAACACCGGGGAGCTGTTTTTT. The chain has TRBV5-6 and TRBJ2-2; D gene ambiguous. Trimming stripped 0 bases from V and 2 bases from J, with 5 bases between. This CDR3 is built from 14 residues. The germline gives CDR1 SGHDT, CDR2 YYEEEE.

V usage is TRBV19 and J usage is TRBJ2-5; D might be TRBD1 or TRBD2, each matching 7 bases. With 11 bases removed from V and 5 bases from J, the gap between germline ends came to 15 bases. The germline gives CDR1 LNHDA, CDR2 SQIVND (reference sequence). This CDR3 region has 12 residues. The CDR3 nucleotides are TGTGCCGTAGGCAGGGGGGGGGAGACCCAGTACTTC. It translates to CAVGRGGETQYF.

The chain employs TRBV19 and TRBJ2-2; D remains ambiguous. This CDR3 contains 14 residues. V gave up 6 bases and J gave up 4 bases, with 12 bases separating them. Germline V lookup: CDR1 LNHDA, CDR2 SQIVND (reference sequence). CDR3 sequence reads: CASSPWYGTGELFF. The CDR3 nucleotides read TGTGCCAGTAGCCCCTGGTATGGCACCGGGGAGCTGTTTTTT.

V is TRBV6-5 and J is TRBJ2-7; D not resolved. This CDR3 is built from 12 residues. V was pared by 7 bases and J by 3 bases, with 10 bases between. Germline V gene lookup returns CDR1 MNHEY and CDR2 SVGAGI. CDR3 protein: CASTGTYYEQYF. In DNA form, the CDR3 reads TGTGCCAGCACTGGCACCTACTACGAGCAGTACTTC.

The chain joins TRBV6-2 or TRBV6-3 to TRBJ1-5, with a possible D match to TRBD1 (5 bases). This CDR3 has 14 amino acids. Germline V gene lookup returns CDR1 MNHEY and CDR2 SVGEGT. V lost 6 bases and J lost 4, with 13 bases in between. For the CDR3, the DNA is TGTGCCAGCAGCTTTTATCAGGGAAATCAGCCCCAGCATTTT. Translating gives CASSFYQGNQPQHF.

The V gene is TRBV3-1 (or the pseudogene TRBV3-2), the J gene TRBJ2-1; TRBD2 matches 9 bases. V shed 0 bases and J 7 bases; nucleotides not matched to a gene: 7. Germline CDR1 is LGHDT and CDR2 is YNNKEL (reference sequence). The CDR3 is made up of 16 amino acids. Written as DNA, the CDR3 is TGTGCCAGCAGCCAAGAATTTAGCGGGAGAGAAAATGAGCAGTTCTTC. Amino acid sequence: CASSQEFSGRENEQFF.

Written as DNA, the CDR3 is TGTGCCACCAGTGATTTGGAGGGCGGGGGAGAGACCCAGTACTTC. Translated, it gives CATSDLEGGGETQYF. The chain has TRBV24-1 and TRBJ2-5; the match to TRBD2 covers 7 bases. The germline CDR1 and CDR2 sequences are KGHDR and SFDVKD. V lost 0 bases, J lost 4 bases, and 4 bases stayed unmatched. The CDR3 runs 15 residues.

This rearrangement joins TRBV19 to TRBJ2-1; 8 bases line up with TRBD2. V lost 5 bases, J lost 4 bases, and 4 bases stayed unmatched. CDR1 is LNHDA, CDR2 SQIVND, per germline (reference sequence). The CDR3 is 14 residues long. CDR3 in amino acids: CASSPTSAYNEQFF. The CDR3 DNA sequence: TGTGCCAGTAGTCCGACTAGCGCGTACAATGAGCAGTTCTTC.

The chain uses TRBV5-1 and TRBJ1-1; 12 bases agree with TRBD1. The germline V gene has CDR1 SGHRS and CDR2 YFSETQ. V trimming: 0 bases; J trimming: 7 bases; junction bases outside the gene matches: 10. CDR3 size: 17 residues. CDR3 sequence: CASSLGPRDRGQGEAFF. The CDR3 nucleotides read TGCGCCAGCAGCTTGGGACCCCGGGACAGGGGGCAGGGTGAAGCTTTCTTT.

The CDR3 nucleotides are TGTGCCAGCAGCTGGGGCGGGGCGCCCTACAATGAGCAGTTCTTC. It translates to CASSWGGAPYNEQFF. The chain recombines TRBV11-2 with TRBJ2-1; D is possibly TRBD2 (6 bases). Germline V lookup: CDR1 SGHAT, CDR2 FQNNGV. CDR3 size: 15 residues. V lost 4 bases and J 2 bases, leaving 12 bases between the germline ends.

This clone was picked up a small number of times. The chain combines TRBV7-8 with TRBJ1-1, with D tentatively TRBD1 (6 bases). Trimming removed 5 bases from V and 2 bases from J, with 15 bases in between. The CDR3 is made up of 15 amino acids. The germline V gene has CDR1 SGHVS and CDR2 FQNEAQ. The CDR3 spells CASSVQPQGNTEAFF. As DNA, the CDR3 is TGTGCCAGCAGCGTGCAACCACAGGGAAACACTGAAGCTTTCTTT.

This clone was seen just once. The V gene is TRBV7-8, the J gene TRBJ2-7, with D tentatively TRBD1 (5 bases). The CDR3 loop spans 14 amino acids. CDR1 is SGHVS and CDR2 is FQNEAQ in the germline V gene. Deletions cut 3 bases from V and 0 bases from J, with 9 bases between. CDR3 amino acids: CASSFGARSYEQYF. The CDR3 DNA reads TGTGCCAGCAGCTTTGGGGCCCGCTCCTACGAGCAGTACTTC.

The V and J genes are TRBV28 and TRBJ2-7; unclear D gene. Germline-derived CDR1 and CDR2 are MDHEN and SYDVKM. The CDR3 extends over 14 amino acids. V was cut by 5 bases and J by 0 bases, with 11 bases left in between. CDR3 residues: CASSEGGSSYEQYF. CDR3 sequence (DNA): TGTGCCAGCAGTGAAGGCGGAAGCTCCTACGAGCAGTACTTC.

The chain has TRBV5-8 and TRBJ2-3; no reliable D call. The V gene's germline CDR1 is SGHTS and CDR2 YDEGEE. This CDR3 has 15 amino acids. Trimming pared 0 bases from V and 0 bases from J, leaving 8 bases between. The CDR3 here is CASSLGPASTDTQYF. The DNA for the CDR3 is TGTGCCAGCAGCTTGGGGCCGGCCAGCACAGATACGCAGTATTTT.

The rearrangement uses TRBV5-1 and TRBJ2-2; 7 bases align to TRBD1. Losses at the gene ends were 2 bases for V and 7 bases for J; bases not matched to a gene: 11. From germline, CDR1 is SGHRS and CDR2 YFSETQ. CDR3 size: 16 residues. In DNA form, the CDR3 reads TGCGCCAGCAGCTTTACTTGGGACAGAGGAAACGGGGAGCTGTTTTTT. Residues: CASSFTWDRGNGELFF.

The V call is TRBV18, the J call TRBJ2-1; a possible D gene is TRBD2 (5 bases). This CDR3 is 13 amino acids long. The V end was cut by 0 bases, the J end by 9 bases, with 9 bases between. CDR1 is KGHSH, CDR2 LQKENI, per germline. This chain's CDR3 is CASSPPGSFEQFF. The CDR3 bases are TGTGCCAGCTCACCACCGGGGAGTTTTGAGCAGTTCTTC.

As for this clone: An end of the junction does not agree with germline; a read error may underlie this. V and J are TRBV7-7 and TRBJ2-5, with D tentatively TRBD1 (6 bases). This CDR3 region has 15 residues. The germline gives CDR1 SSHAT, CDR2 FNYEAQ (reference sequence). DNA for the CDR3: TGTGCTAGCAGCTTAGAAGGGGGAAGGGGAGAGACCCAGTACTTC. The encoded protein is CASSLEGGRGETQYF.